The TCR beta chain described here comes from a study of blood T cell repertoires in COVID-19. Across the whole study: COVID-19 samples from acute and convalescent phases originated in the United States, Italy and Spain. Sample material is recorded as cDNA or gDNA derived from T cells, B-cell-depleted T cells, or PBMCs.

The data were produced by immunoSEQ multiplex PCR, yet TCRdb's version contains in-frame clones alone and is incomplete. The sample lists hundreds of thousands of clones, 84% seen once, with roughly 4% in the top ten. In assigning cohorts, the study relied on participant-reported clinical history. The CDR3 runs 14 residues. Germline CDR1 and CDR2: GTSNPN and SVGIG (reference sequence). V was pared by 0 bases and J by 10 bases, with 13 bases between. This chain joins TRBV30 and TRBJ1-6; D remains unclear. The clonotype comes from a man aged 25 to 45 with acute COVID-19. Material: PBMCs or T cells enriched from blood (not recorded which). The CDR3 DNA follows: TGTGCCTGGAGTGTACAGAGGGTAATCTCACCCCTCCACTTT. Translating it yields CAWSVQRVISPLHF.